Presented here are 18 T cell receptor beta chains from one specimen sequenced in a study of T cells in localized non-small cell lung cancer. TCRdb's table, derived via immunoSEQ multiplex PCR, lists solely in-frame clones and lacks some. The table has more than 45,000 clones, 86% seen once. Sequences were derived from peripheral blood, sampled before any cancer treatment. Receptor source: a male donor aged 60 or older with stage III squamous cell lung carcinoma.

The gene calls are TRBV27 and TRBJ2-1; D is unclear. Looked up from germline, CDR1 is MNHEY and CDR2 is SMNVEV (reference sequence). Trimming shortened V by 3 bases and J by 7 bases, and 13 bases separated the two germline ends. CDR3 length equals 14 residues. CDR3 protein: CASSFSRKGNEQFF. CDR3 nucleotide sequence: TGTGCCAGCAGTTTTTCCAGGAAAGGGAATGAGCAGTTCTTC.

This clone has just one count. CDR3 DNA sequence: TGCGCCAGCAGCCGGGACACCTGGCACGAGCAGTACTTC. This encodes CASSRDTWHEQYF. This chain joins TRBV5-1 and TRBJ2-7; D may be TRBD1 (6 bases). Trimming shortened V by 4 bases and J by 5 bases, and 13 bases separated the two germline ends. The germline V gene encodes CDR1 SGHRS and CDR2 YFSETQ. The CDR3 spans 13 residues.

This clone was seen a single time. The chain uses TRBV5-1 and TRBJ2-3; 10 positions match TRBD2. Losses at the gene ends were 0 bases for V and 6 bases for J; bases not matched to a gene: 7. The CDR3 runs to 16 residues. Germline CDR1 and CDR2: SGHRS and YFSETQ. The CDR3 loop reads CASSLGALAGYDTQYF. CDR3 DNA: TGCGCCAGCAGCTTGGGGGCACTAGCGGGATACGATACGCAGTATTTT.

The chain links TRBV11-3 to TRBJ2-7, with D perhaps TRBD2 (6 bases). The CDR3 has 15 residues. The V and J ends lost 1 base and 6 bases respectively, with 16 bases between them. Germline loops: CDR1 SGHNT, CDR2 YENEEA. The CDR3 loop reads CASSLARGRAPEQYF. For the CDR3, the DNA is TGTGCCAGCAGCTTAGCGCGGGGCAGGGCCCCCGAGCAGTACTTC.

The chain uses TRBV19 and TRBJ2-1, with TRBD2 matching over 7 bases. The V and J ends lost 3 bases and 0 bases, in that order; junction bases with no gene match: 8. Germline V gene data show CDR1 as LNHDA and CDR2 as SQIVND (reference sequence). The CDR3 loop spans 17 amino acids. The CDR3 protein is CASSMTSLKGSYNEQFF. CDR3 coding DNA: TGTGCCAGTAGTATGACTAGCCTGAAAGGCTCCTACAATGAGCAGTTCTTC. Looking up the rest from reference TRBV19 and TRBJ2-1 gives the full variable domain: DGGITQSPKYLFRKEGQNVTLSCEQNLNHDAMYWYRQDPGQGLRLIYYSQIVNDFQKGDIAEGYSVSREKKESFPLTVTSAQKNPTAFYLCASSMTSLKGSYNEQFFGPGTRLTVL.

The J gene is TRBJ1-1, the V gene TRBV4-3; 11 bases are shared with TRBD1. Trimming at V came to 0 bases and at J to 1 base, leaving 4 bases not matched to a gene. Germline loops: CDR1 LGHNA, CDR2 YSLEER. This CDR3 contains 17 residues. The CDR3 loop is CASSQDIGTGGNTEAFF. In DNA form, the CDR3 reads TGCGCCAGCAGCCAAGATATAGGGACAGGGGGGAACACTGAAGCTTTCTTT.

The chain is built from TRBV7-3 and TRBJ1-2, with D uncertain. The CDR3 totals 13 residues. Germline lookup yields CDR1 SGHTA and CDR2 FQGTGA. The ends were cut back, 2 bases at V and 8 bases at J, with 12 bases in the middle. Here the CDR3 DNA reads TGTGCCAGCAGCTTAGCCTGGAGCGGAGGCTACACCTTC. Its translation: CASSLAWSGGYTF.

The chain combines TRBV25-1 with TRBJ1-6; a weak D match, TRBD1 (6 bases). Trimming removed 6 bases at V and 11 bases at J, with 20 bases between. There are 15 residues in the CDR3. Germline V lookup: CDR1 MGHDK, CDR2 SYGVNS. The CDR3 sequence: CASRGFDGSGAPLHF. CDR3 nucleotide sequence: TGTGCCAGCAGGGGATTTGACGGGTCAGGGGCACCCCTCCACTTT.

This clone was recorded only once. The rearrangement uses TRBV5-5 and TRBJ1-3, with 7 bases matching TRBD1. There are 15 residues in the CDR3. V shed 3 bases and J 6 bases; nucleotides not matched to a gene: 9. Germline V gives CDR1 SGHKS, CDR2 YYEKEE (reference sequence). The DNA of the CDR3 is TGTGCCAGCAGCTGGGGTACGGGACAGACAAACACCATATATTTT. Amino acids: CASSWGTGQTNTIYF.

The chain carries TRBV9 and TRBJ2-2; weak D call: TRBD2 (5 bases). The CDR3 spans 15 residues. Germline V gene lookup returns CDR1 SGDLS and CDR2 YYNGEE. Trimming shortened V by 3 bases and J by 7 bases, and 16 bases separated the two germline ends. The CDR3 here is CASSARAIEGGELFF. CDR3 DNA sequence: TGTGCCAGCAGCGCGCGGGCGATAGAGGGCGGGGAGCTGTTTTTT.

The chain uses TRBV28 and TRBJ2-1; D not certain. CDR3 size: 13 residues. Trimming cost V 7 bases and J 4 bases, with 11 bases left between them. Looked up from germline, CDR1 is MDHEN and CDR2 is SYDVKM. CDR3: CASTTTVYNEQFF. CDR3 DNA sequence: TGTGCCAGCACCACCACAGTTTACAATGAGCAGTTCTTC. Full variable domain (outside the CDR3, taken from reference TRBV28 and TRBJ2-1): DVKVTQSSRYLVKRTGEKVFLECVQDMDHENMFWYRQDPGLGLRLIYFSYDVKMKEKGDIPEGYSVSREKKERFSLILESASTNQTSMYLCASTTTVYNEQFFGPGTRLTVL.

DNA of the CDR3: TGTGCCAGCGGCGACAGGGCCGGAAACACCATATATTTT. This codes for CASGDRAGNTIYF. The V and J genes are TRBV27 and TRBJ1-3; 7 nucleotides line up with TRBD1. J gave up 4 bases and V 8 bases, and 5 bases lay outside the gene matches. CDR3 length: 13 amino acids. CDR1 and CDR2 (germline): MNHEY, SMNVEV (reference sequence).

CDR3 amino acids: CSVGGTGTYEQYF. The CDR3 nucleotides read TGCAGCGTTGGGGGGACAGGGACCTACGAGCAGTACTTC. The V and J genes are TRBV29-1 and TRBJ2-7; 9 bases agree with TRBD1. CDR1 is SQVTM, CDR2 ANQGSEA, per germline. This CDR3 spans 13 amino acids. V trimming: 4 bases; J trimming: 2 bases; junction bases outside the gene matches: 3.

This rearrangement joins TRBV6-5 to TRBJ2-7; TRBD1 matches 7 bases. This CDR3 is 13 amino acids long. Germline loops: CDR1 MNHEY, CDR2 SVGAGI. V lost 9 bases and J lost 1; bases outside the gene matches: 6. The CDR3 here is CASKTGASYEQYF. In DNA form, the CDR3 reads TGTGCCAGTAAAACAGGGGCATCCTACGAGCAGTACTTC.

The rearrangement links TRBV20-1 to TRBJ2-3; 10 bases map to TRBD1. V gave up 5 bases and J gave up 9 bases; unmatched junction bases: 2. The V gene's germline CDR1 is DFQATT and CDR2 SNEGSKA (reference sequence). The CDR3 is 11 residues long. The CDR3 DNA sequence: TGCAGTGCTGGGACAGGGGAAACGCAGTATTTT. Protein product: CSAGTGETQYF.

The CDR3 sequence is CAWRTGDYLSSPLHF. CDR3 in DNA: TGTGCCTGGAGGACCGGGGACTACCTTAGTTCACCCCTCCACTTT. The chain has TRBV30 and TRBJ1-6; D is possibly TRBD1 (5 bases). The CDR3 extends over 15 amino acids. Trimming shortened V by 3 bases and J by 9 bases, and 18 bases separated the two germline ends. CDR1 and CDR2 from the germline V gene are GTSNPN and SVGIG (reference sequence). The variable domain in full, with the rest retrieved from reference TRBV30 and TRBJ1-6, is SQTIHQWPATLVQPVGSPLSLECTVEGTSNPNLYWYRQAAGRGLQLLFYSVGIGQISSEVPQNLSASRPQDRQFILSSKKLLLSDSGFYLCAWRTGDYLSSPLHFGNGTRLTVT.

The V call is TRBV9, the J call TRBJ1-1; a weak D match, TRBD1 (5 bases). Germline lookup yields CDR1 SGDLS and CDR2 YYNGEE. V lost 4 bases to trimming and J lost 1 base, with 14 bases between them. This CDR3 spans 15 amino acids. This CDR3 reads CASSPGTLGNTEAFF. The CDR3 bases are TGTGCCAGCAGCCCAGGGACTTTGGGGAACACTGAAGCTTTCTTT. The entire variable domain, with the rest obtained from reference TRBV9 and TRBJ1-1, is as follows: DSGVTQTPKHLITATGQRVTLRCSPRSGDLSVYWYQQSLDQGLQFLIQYYNGEERAKGNILERFSAQQFPDLHSELNLSSLELGDSALYFCASSPGTLGNTEAFFGQGTRLTVV.

The chain joins TRBV19 to TRBJ2-5; 9 bases align to TRBD1. The J segment lost 5 bases and the V segment lost 3 bases, leaving 10 bases of the junction unmatched. This CDR3 region has 16 residues. Germline values: CDR1 LNHDA, CDR2 SQIVND (reference sequence). The CDR3 DNA follows: TGTGCCAGTAGTATCGGCCCGGGACAGGGCCGTGAGACCCAGTACTTC. Its protein is CASSIGPGQGRETQYF.